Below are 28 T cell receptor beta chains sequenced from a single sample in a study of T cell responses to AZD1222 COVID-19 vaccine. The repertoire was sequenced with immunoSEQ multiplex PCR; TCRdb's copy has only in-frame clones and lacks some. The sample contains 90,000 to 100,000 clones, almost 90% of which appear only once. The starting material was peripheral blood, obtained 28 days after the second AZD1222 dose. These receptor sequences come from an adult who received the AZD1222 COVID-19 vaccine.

For the CDR3, the DNA is TGTGCCAGCAGTGAAGTTGCCCAGCAAGAGACCCAGTACTTC. This sequence encodes CASSEVAQQETQYF. The V call is TRBV2, the J call TRBJ2-5, with D unclear. The CDR3 is made up of 14 amino acids. Germline CDR1 SNHLY, CDR2 FYNNEI. V dropped 1 base and J dropped 2 bases, with 8 bases sitting between them.

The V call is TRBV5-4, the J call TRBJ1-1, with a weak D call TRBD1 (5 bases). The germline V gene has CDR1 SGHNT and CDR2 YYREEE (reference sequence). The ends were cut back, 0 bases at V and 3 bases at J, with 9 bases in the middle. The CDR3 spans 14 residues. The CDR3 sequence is CASSLAGGYTEAFF. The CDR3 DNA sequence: TGTGCCAGCAGCTTGGCTGGGGGGTACACTGAAGCTTTCTTT.

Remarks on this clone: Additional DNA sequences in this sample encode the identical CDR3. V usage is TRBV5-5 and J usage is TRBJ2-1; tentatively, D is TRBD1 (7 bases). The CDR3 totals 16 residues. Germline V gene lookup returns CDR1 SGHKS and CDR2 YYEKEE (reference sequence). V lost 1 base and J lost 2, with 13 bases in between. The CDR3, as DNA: TGTGCCAGCAGCTTGTTTTCAGGGGGGCCCTACAATGAGCAGTTCTTC. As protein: CASSLFSGGPYNEQFF.

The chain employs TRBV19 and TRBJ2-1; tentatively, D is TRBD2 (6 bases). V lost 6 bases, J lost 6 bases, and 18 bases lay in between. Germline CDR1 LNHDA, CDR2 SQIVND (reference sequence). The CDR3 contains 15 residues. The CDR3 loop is CASREQTRTGNEQFF. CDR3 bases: TGTGCCAGTAGGGAACAGACTAGGACTGGCAATGAGCAGTTCTTC.

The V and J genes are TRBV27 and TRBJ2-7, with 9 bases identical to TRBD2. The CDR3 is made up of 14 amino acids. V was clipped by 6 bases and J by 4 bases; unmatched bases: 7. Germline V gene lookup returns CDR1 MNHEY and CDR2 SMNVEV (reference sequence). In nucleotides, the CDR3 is TGTGCCAGCAGAATGCGGACTAGCGATTACGAGCAGTACTTC. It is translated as CASRMRTSDYEQYF.

The CDR3 DNA is TGTGCCAGCAGTTGGATCGTAGGGGTATCTAGGGACAATGAGCAGTTCTTC. Its translation: CASSWIVGVSRDNEQFF. The chain has TRBV21-1 and TRBJ2-1; the table's D call, TRBD1, has no DNA check behind it. TRBV21-1 is tagged as a pseudogene. The CDR3 extends over 17 amino acids.

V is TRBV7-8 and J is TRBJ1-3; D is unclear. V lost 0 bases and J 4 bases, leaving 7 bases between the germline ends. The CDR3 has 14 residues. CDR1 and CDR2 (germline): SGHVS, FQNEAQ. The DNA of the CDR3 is TGTGCCAGCAGCTTAGCGGCTCCCGGAAACACCATATATTTT. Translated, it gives CASSLAAPGNTIYF. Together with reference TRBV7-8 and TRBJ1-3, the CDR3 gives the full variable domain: GAGVSQSPRYKVAKRGQDVALRCDPISGHVSLFWYQQALGQGPEFLTYFQNEAQLDKSGLPSDRFFAERPEGSVSTLKIQRTQQEDSAVYLCASSLAAPGNTIYFGEGSWLTVV.

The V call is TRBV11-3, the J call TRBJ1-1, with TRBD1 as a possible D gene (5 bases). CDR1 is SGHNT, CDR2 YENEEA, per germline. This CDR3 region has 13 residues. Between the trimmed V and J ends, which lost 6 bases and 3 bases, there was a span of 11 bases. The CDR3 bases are TGTGCCAGCAGGGCTGACAGAGACACTGAAGCTTTCTTT. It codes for CASRADRDTEAFF.

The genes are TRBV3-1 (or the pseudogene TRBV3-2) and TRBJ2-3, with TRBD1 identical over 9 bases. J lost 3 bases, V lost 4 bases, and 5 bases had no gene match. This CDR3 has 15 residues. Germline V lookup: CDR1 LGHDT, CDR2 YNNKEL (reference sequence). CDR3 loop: CASSPTGGWTDTQYF. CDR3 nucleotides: TGTGCCAGCAGCCCGACAGGGGGTTGGACAGATACGCAGTATTTT.

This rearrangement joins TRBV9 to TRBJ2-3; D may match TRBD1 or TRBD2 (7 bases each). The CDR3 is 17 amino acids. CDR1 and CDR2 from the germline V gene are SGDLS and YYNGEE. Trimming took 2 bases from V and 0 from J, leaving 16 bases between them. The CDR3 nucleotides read TGTGCCAGCAGCGTCCAGGGGGGGTTGACTAGCACAGATACGCAGTATTTT. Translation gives CASSVQGGLTSTDTQYF. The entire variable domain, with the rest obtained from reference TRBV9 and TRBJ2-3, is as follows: DSGVTQTPKHLITATGQRVTLRCSPRSGDLSVYWYQQSLDQGLQFLIQYYNGEERAKGNILERFSAQQFPDLHSELNLSSLELGDSALYFCASSVQGGLTSTDTQYFGPGTRLTVL.

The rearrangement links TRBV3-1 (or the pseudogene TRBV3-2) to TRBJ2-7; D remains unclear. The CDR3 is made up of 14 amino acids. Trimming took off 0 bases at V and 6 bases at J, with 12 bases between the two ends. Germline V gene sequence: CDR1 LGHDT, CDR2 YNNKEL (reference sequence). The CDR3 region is CASSQDPRLSEQYF. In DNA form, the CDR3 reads TGTGCCAGCAGCCAAGATCCCAGGCTCAGCGAGCAGTACTTC.

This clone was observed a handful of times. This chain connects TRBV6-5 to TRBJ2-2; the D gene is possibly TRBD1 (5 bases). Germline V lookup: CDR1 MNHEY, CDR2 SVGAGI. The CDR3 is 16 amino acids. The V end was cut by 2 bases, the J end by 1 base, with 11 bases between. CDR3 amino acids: CASSYVPTGNTGELFF. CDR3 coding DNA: TGTGCCAGCAGTTACGTCCCAACAGGGAACACCGGGGAGCTGTTTTTT.

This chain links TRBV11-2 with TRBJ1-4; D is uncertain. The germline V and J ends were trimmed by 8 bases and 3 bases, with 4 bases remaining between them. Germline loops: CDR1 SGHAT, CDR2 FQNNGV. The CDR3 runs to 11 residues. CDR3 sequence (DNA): TGTGCCAGCGCAGCTAATGAAAAACTGTTTTTT. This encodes CASAANEKLFF. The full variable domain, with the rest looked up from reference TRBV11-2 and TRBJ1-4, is EAGVAQSPRYKIIEKRQSVAFWCNPISGHATLYWYQQILGQGPKLLIQFQNNGVVDDSQLPKDRFSAERLKGVDSTLKIQPAKLEDSAVYLCASAANEKLFFGSGTQLSVL.

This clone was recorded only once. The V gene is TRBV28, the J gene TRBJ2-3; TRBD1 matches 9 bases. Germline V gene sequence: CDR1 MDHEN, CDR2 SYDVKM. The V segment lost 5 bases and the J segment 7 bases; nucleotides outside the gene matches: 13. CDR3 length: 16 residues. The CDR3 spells CASSRGQGGLRNTQYF. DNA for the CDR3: TGTGCCAGCAGTCGGGGACAGGGAGGACTAAGGAATACGCAGTATTTT.

CDR3 nucleotides: TGCAGCGTATCGACAGGGGGTAATTCACCCCTCCACTTT. Amino acid sequence: CSVSTGGNSPLHF. This chain connects TRBV29-1 to TRBJ1-6; 9 bases match TRBD1. CDR3 size: 13 residues. V lost 6 bases, J lost 6 bases, and 3 bases stayed unmatched. The germline CDR1 and CDR2 sequences are SQVTM and ANQGSEA.

This CDR3 is CASSFNRGLSGNTIYF. The CDR3 nucleotides read TGTGCCAGCAGCTTTAACAGGGGGCTCTCTGGAAACACCATATATTTT. The gene calls are TRBV11-2 and TRBJ1-3, with TRBD1 matching 9 bases. V was clipped by 3 bases and J by 0 bases; unmatched bases: 3. Looked up from germline, CDR1 is SGHAT and CDR2 is FQNNGV. The CDR3 runs 16 residues.

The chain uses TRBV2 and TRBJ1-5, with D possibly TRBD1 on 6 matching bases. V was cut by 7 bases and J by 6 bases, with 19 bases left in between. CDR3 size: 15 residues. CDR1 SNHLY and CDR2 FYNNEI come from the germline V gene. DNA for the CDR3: TGTGCCAGCAACCAGGGGACGGGGAGTTTTCAGCCCCAGCATTTT. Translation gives CASNQGTGSFQPQHF.

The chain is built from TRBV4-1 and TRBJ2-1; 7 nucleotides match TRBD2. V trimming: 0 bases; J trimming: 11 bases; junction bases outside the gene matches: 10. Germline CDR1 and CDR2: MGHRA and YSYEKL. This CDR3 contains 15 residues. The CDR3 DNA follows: TGCGCCAGCAGCCAAGAAGTCGGAGGACTAGTGCAGCAGTTCTTC. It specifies CASSQEVGGLVQQFF.

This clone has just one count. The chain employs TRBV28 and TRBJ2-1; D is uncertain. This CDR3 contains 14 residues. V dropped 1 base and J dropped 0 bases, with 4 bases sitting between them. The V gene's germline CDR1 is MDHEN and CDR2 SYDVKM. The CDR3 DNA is TGTGCCAGCAGTTTATCGAGCTCCTACAATGAGCAGTTCTTC. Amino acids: CASSLSSSYNEQFF.

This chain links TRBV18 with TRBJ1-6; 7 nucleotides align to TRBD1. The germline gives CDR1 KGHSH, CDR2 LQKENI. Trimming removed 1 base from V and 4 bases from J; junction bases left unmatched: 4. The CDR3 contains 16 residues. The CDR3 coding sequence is TGTGCCAGCTCACCACGGGGGACAGAGTATAATTCACCCCTCCACTTT. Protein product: CASSPRGTEYNSPLHF. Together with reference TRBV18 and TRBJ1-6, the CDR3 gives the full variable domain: NAGVMQNPRHLVRRRGQEARLRCSPMKGHSHVYWYRQLPEEGLKFMVYLQKENIIDESGMPKERFSAEFPKEGPSILRIQQVVRGDSAAYFCASSPRGTEYNSPLHFGNGTRLTVT.

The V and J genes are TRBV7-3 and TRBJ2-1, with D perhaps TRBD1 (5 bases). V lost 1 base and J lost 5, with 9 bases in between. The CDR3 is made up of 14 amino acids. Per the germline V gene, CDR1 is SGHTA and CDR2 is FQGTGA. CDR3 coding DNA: TGTGCCAGCAGCTTAAGTGGGGCCAACAATGAGCAGTTCTTC. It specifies CASSLSGANNEQFF.

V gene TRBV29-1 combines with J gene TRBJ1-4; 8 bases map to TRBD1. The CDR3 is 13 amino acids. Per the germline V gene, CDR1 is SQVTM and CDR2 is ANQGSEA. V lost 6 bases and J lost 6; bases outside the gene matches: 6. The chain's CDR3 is CSVLGQGDEKLFF. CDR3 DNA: TGCAGCGTCTTAGGACAGGGAGATGAAAAACTGTTTTTT.

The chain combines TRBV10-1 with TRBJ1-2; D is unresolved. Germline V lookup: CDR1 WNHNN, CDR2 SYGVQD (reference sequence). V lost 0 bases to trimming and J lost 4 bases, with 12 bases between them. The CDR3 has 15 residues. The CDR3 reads CASSESRATIYGYTF. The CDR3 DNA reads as TGCGCCAGCAGTGAGTCCCGCGCTACGATCTATGGCTACACCTTC.

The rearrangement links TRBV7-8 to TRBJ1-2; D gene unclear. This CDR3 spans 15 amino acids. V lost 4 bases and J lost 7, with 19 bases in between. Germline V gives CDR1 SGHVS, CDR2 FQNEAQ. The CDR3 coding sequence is TGTGCCAGCAGCTGGAGATGGGATAGTATAGGTGGCTACACCTTC. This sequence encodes CASSWRWDSIGGYTF. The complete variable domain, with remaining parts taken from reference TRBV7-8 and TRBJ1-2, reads GAGVSQSPRYKVAKRGQDVALRCDPISGHVSLFWYQQALGQGPEFLTYFQNEAQLDKSGLPSDRFFAERPEGSVSTLKIQRTQQEDSAVYLCASSWRWDSIGGYTFGSGTRLTVV.

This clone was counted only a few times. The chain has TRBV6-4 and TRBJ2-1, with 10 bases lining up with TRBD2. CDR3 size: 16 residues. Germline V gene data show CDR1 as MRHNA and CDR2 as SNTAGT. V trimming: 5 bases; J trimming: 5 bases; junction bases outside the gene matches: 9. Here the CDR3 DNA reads TGTGCCAGCAGTCTTCTAGCGGGAGTTTCTAACAATGAGCAGTTCTTC. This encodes CASSLLAGVSNNEQFF.

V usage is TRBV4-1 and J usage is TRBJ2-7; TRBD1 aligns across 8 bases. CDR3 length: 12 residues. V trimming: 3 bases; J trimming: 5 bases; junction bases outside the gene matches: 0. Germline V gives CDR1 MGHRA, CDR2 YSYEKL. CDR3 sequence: CASSQTGDEQYF. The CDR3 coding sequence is TGCGCCAGCAGCCAGACAGGGGACGAGCAGTACTTC.

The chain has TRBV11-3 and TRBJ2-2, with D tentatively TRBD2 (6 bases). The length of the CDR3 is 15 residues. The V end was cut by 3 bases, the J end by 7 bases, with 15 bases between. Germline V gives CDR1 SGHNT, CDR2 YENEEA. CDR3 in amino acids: CASSLDGSIGGELFF. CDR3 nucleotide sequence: TGTGCCAGCAGCTTGGACGGGAGTATTGGCGGGGAGCTGTTTTTT.

In DNA form, the CDR3 reads TGCGCCAGCAGCTTGGAGCAGGGCCCTGGAAACACCATATATTTT. Its translation: CASSLEQGPGNTIYF. The chain has TRBV5-1 and TRBJ1-3; a weak D match, TRBD1 (5 bases). Trimming shortened V by 0 bases and J by 2 bases, and 9 bases separated the two germline ends. The CDR3 covers 15 residues. Looked up from germline, CDR1 is SGHRS and CDR2 is YFSETQ. Together with reference TRBV5-1 and TRBJ1-3, the CDR3 gives the full variable domain: KAGVTQTPRYLIKTRGQQVTLSCSPISGHRSVSWYQQTPGQGLQFLFEYFSETQRNKGNFPGRFSGRQFSNSRSEMNVSTLELGDSALYLCASSLEQGPGNTIYFGEGSWLTVV.